Reported below is one T cell receptor (beta chain). Its cognate antigen is unknown. The sequenced fragment ends 3 residues before the CDR3 boundary, so the rest is inferred from the germline J gene. CDR1 is SNHLY, CDR2 FYNNEI, per germline. V trimming: 4 bases; J trimming: 0 bases; junction bases outside the gene matches: 7. The CDR3 is 16 residues long. Profiled with immunoSEQ multiplex PCR; TCRdb holds only in-frame clones, not every one. Across some 15,000 clones, the top ten clones capture approximately 10% of the sample. The sample belongs to a study of T cells in women clearing cervical HPV infection. The overall study: Control women cleared a single incident HPV16 infection within 12 months. Case blood was drawn when the lesion was first found; control blood after infection became undetectable.

The study's findings and limits: It is unknown whether associations predate infection; no effector/memory or HPV-specific sorting.

Source material: blood buffy coat. The TCR was taken from a woman aged 18-70 years with a cervical HPV16 infection that either progressed to CIN3+ or cleared (not recorded which). The chain joins TRBV2 to TRBJ2-3; 7 bases fit TRBD2. The CDR3: CASSGLGGGSTDTQYF. CDR3 DNA (partial): TGTGCCAGCAGTGGGTTGGGGGGGGGAAGCACAGATACG.